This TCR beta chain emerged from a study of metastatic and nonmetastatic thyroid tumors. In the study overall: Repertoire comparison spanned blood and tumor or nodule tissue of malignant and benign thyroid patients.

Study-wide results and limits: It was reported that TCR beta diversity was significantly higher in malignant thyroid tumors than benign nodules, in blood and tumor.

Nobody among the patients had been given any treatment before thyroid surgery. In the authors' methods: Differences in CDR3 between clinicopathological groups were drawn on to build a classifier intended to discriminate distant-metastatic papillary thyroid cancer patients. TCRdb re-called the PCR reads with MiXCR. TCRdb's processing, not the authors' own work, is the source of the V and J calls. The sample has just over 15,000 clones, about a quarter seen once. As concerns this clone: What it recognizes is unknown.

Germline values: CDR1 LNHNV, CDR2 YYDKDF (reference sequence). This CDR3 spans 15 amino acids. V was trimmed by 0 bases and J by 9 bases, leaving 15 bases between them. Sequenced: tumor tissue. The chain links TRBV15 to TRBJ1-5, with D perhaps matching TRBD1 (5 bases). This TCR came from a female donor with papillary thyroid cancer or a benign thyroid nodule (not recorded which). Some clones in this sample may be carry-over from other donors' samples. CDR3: CATSRDRGRVGPQHF. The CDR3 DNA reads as TGTGCCACCAGCAGAGACCGGGGGAGGGTCGGGCCCCAGCATTTT.